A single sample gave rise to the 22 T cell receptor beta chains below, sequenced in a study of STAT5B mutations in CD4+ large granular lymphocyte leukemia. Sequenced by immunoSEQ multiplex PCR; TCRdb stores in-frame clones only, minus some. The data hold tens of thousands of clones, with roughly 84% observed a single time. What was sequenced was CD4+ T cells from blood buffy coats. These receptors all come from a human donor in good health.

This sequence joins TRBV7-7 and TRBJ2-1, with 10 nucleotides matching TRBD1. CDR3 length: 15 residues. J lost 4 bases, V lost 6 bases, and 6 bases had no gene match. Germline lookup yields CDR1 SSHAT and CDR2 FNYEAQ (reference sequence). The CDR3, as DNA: TGTGCCAGCAGTTACGGACAGGGGGGATACAATGAGCAGTTCTTC. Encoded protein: CASSYGQGGYNEQFF.

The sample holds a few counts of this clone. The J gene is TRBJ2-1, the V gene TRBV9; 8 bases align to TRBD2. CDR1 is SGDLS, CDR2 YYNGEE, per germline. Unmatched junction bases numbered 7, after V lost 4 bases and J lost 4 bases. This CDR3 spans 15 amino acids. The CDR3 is CASSYGGAGYNEQFF. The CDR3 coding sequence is TGTGCCAGCAGCTACGGGGGGGCAGGGTACAATGAGCAGTTCTTC. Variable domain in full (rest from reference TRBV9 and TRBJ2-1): DSGVTQTPKHLITATGQRVTLRCSPRSGDLSVYWYQQSLDQGLQFLIQYYNGEERAKGNILERFSAQQFPDLHSELNLSSLELGDSALYFCASSYGGAGYNEQFFGPGTRLTVL.

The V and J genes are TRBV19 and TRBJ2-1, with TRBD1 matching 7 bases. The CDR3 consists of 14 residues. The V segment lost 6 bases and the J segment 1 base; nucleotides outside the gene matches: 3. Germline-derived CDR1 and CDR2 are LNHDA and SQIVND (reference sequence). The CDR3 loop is CASSLGQSYNEQFF. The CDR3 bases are TGTGCCAGTAGCCTGGGACAGTCCTACAATGAGCAGTTCTTC.

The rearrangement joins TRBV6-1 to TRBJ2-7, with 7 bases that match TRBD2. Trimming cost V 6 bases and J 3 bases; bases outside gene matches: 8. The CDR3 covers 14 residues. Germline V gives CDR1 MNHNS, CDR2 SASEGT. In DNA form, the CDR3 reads TGTGCCAGCAGCCGGGACTACCCAAGCTACGAGCAGTACTTC. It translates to CASSRDYPSYEQYF.

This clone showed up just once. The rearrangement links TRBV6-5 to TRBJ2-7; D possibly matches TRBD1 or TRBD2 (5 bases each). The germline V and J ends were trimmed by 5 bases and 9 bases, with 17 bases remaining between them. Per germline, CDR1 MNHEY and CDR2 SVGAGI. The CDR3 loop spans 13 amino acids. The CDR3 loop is CASSPPGQDGQYF. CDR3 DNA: TGTGCCAGCAGTCCACCGGGGCAAGACGGGCAGTACTTC.

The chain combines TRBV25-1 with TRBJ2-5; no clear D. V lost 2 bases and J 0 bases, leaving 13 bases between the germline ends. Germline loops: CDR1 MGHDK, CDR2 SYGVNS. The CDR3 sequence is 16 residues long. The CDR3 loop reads CASSEGKGYYQETQYF. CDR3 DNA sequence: TGTGCCAGCAGTGAAGGTAAAGGGTATTACCAAGAGACCCAGTACTTC.

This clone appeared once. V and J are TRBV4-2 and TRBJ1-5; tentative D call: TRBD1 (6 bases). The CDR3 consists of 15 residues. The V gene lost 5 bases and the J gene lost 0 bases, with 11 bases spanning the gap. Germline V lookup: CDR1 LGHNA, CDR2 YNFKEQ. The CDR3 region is CASSSRQDSNQPQHF. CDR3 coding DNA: TGTGCCAGCAGCTCTCGACAGGATAGCAATCAGCCCCAGCATTTT.

The chain's CDR3 is CASSFLGTTEQYF. CDR3 DNA sequence: TGTGCCAGCAGTTTCCTCGGGACTACCGAGCAGTACTTC. The chain couples TRBV6-5 to TRBJ2-7; 7 bases are a match to TRBD2. V shed 4 bases and J 6 bases; nucleotides not matched to a gene: 6. The germline V gene encodes CDR1 MNHEY and CDR2 SVGAGI. This CDR3 spans 13 amino acids.

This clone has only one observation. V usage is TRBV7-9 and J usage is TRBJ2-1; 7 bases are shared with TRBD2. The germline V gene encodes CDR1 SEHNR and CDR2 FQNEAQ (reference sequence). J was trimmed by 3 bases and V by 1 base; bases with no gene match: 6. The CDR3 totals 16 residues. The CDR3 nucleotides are TGTGCCAGCAGCTTAGGGTCTAGCGGATTCTACAATGAGCAGTTCTTC. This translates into CASSLGSSGFYNEQFF.

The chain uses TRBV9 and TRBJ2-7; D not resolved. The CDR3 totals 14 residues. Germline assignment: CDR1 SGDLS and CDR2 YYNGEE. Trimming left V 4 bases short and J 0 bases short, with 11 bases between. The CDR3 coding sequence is TGTGCCAGCAGCCTGGGTGGTGGCTCCTACGAGCAGTACTTC. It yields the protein CASSLGGGSYEQYF.

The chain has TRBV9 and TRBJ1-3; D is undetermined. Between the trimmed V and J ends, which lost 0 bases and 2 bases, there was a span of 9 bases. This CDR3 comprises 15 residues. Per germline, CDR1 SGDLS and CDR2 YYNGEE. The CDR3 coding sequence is TGTGCCAGCAGCGTAGCGGCAGTCACTGGAAACACCATATATTTT. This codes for CASSVAAVTGNTIYF.

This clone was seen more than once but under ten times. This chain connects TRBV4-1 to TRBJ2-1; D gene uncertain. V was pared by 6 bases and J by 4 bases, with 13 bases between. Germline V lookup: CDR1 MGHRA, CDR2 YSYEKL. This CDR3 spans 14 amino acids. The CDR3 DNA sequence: TGCGCCAGCAGTGGAGCAACTACATACAATGAGCAGTTCTTC. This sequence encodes CASSGATTYNEQFF.

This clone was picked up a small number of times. DNA for the CDR3: TGTGCCAGCAGTAAAGGGGCGAACACTGAAGCTTTCTTT. As protein: CASSKGANTEAFF. The chain uses TRBV6-4 and TRBJ1-1; maybe TRBD1 (5 bases). The V and J ends lost 5 bases and 1 base respectively, with 8 bases between them. Germline CDR1 reads MRHNA; CDR2 reads SNTAGT. The CDR3 is made up of 13 amino acids.

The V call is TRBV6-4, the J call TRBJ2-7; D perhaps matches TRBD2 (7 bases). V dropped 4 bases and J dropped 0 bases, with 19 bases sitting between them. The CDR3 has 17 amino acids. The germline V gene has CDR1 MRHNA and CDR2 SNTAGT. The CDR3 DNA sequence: TGTGCCAGCAGTGCCTTCGGAGGGGGGGCAAACTCCTACGAGCAGTACTTC. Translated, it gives CASSAFGGGANSYEQYF.

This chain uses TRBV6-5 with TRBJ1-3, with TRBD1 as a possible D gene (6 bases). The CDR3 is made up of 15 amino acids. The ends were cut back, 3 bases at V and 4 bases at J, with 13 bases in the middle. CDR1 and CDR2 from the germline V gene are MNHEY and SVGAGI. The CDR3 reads CASSYSQGKGNTIYF. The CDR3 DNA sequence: TGTGCCAGCAGTTATAGCCAGGGGAAAGGAAACACCATATATTTT.

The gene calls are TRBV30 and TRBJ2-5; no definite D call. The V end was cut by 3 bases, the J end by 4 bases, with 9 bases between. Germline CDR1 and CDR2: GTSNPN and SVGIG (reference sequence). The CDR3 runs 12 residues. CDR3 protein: CAWRGNAETQYF. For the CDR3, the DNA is TGTGCCTGGAGAGGTAATGCAGAGACCCAGTACTTC.

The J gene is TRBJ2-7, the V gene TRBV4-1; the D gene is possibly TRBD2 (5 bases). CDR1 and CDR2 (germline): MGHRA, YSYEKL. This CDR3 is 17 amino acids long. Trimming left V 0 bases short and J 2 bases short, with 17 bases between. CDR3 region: CASSQELLYRGAYEQYF. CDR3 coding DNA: TGCGCCAGCAGCCAAGAACTTTTGTACCGGGGAGCCTACGAGCAGTACTTC.

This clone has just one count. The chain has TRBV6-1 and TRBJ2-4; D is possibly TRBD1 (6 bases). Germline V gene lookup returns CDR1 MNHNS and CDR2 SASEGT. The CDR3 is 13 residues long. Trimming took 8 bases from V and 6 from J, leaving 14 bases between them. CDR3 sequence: CASEWGRGNIQYF. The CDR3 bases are TGTGCCAGCGAATGGGGCAGGGGAAACATTCAGTACTTC.

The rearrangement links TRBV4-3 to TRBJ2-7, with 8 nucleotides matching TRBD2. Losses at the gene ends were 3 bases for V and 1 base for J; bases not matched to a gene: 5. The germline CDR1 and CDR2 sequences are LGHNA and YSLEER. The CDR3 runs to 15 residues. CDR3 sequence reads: CASSHQRGLSYEQYF. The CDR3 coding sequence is TGCGCCAGCAGCCACCAGCGGGGGTTATCCTACGAGCAGTACTTC.

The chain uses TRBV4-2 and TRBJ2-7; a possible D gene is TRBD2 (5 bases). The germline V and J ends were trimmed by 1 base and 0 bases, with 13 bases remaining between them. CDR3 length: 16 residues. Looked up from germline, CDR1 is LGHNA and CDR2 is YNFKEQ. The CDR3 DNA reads TGTGCCAGCAGCCAAGTAGGCCGAGGGTTCTCCTACGAGCAGTACTTC. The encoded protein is CASSQVGRGFSYEQYF.

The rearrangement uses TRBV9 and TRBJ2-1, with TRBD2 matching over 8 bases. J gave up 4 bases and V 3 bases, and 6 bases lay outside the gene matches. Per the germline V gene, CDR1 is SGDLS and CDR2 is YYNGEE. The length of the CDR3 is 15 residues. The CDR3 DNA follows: TGTGCCAGCAGCGGGGGATTAGCGGGGTACAATGAGCAGTTCTTC. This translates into CASSGGLAGYNEQFF.

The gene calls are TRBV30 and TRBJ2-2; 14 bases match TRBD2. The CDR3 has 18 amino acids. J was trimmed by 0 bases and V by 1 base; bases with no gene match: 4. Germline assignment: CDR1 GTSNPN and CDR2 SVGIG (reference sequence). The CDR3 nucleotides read TGTGCCTGGAGTGGACGGACTAGCGGGAGGACGAACACCGGGGAGCTGTTTTTT. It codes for CAWSGRTSGRTNTGELFF.